A selection of T cell receptor beta chains follows, all from one sample in a study of breast tumors, draining lymph nodes, adjacent tissues. TCRdb recomputed calls from the multiplex PCR reads with MiXCR, one row per CDR3 protein. The sample records fewer than 80,000 distinct CDR3 sequences, about 40% being singletons. The specimen sequenced was breast tumor tissue. All receptors derive from a female donor with breast cancer. Some clones in this sample may be carry-over from other donors' samples. The CDR3 runs from the conserved cysteine through the conserved F or W. The D gene is left open where the match is weak. Clone sizes are given selectively: once, few, many, or a class where the clone is expanded.

clone_size	v_call	j_call	d_call	cdr3_nt	cdr3_aa
many	TRBV7-9	TRBJ2-5	NA	TGTGCCAGCAGCCCACCTGTGAGGTTCCAGTACTTC	CASSPPVRFQYF
many	TRBV11-2	TRBJ2-7	NA	TGTGCCAGCAGCCCGAGTTTAGATCCCTACGAGCAGTACTTC	CASSPSLDPYEQYF
many	TRBV5-6	TRBJ2-3	TRBD2	TGTGCCAGCAGCTTCCTTCTAGCGGGGCTCACAGATACGCAGTATTTT	CASSFLLAGLTDTQYF
NA	TRBV7-8	TRBJ2-5	NA	TGTGCCAGCAGTCCGGGCCCCAGGGGGAGGGCCGGGGAGACCCAGTACTTC	CASSPGPRGRAGETQYF
many	TRBV2	TRBJ2-2	NA	TGTGCCAGCAGTGAACGGACAGACAACACCGGGGAGCTGTTTTTT	CASSERTDNTGELFF
many	TRBV9	TRBJ2-1	NA	TGTGCCAGCAGCGTAGATAGTTGGAATGAGCAGTTCTTC	CASSVDSWNEQFF
NA	TRBV7-9	TRBJ2-5	NA	TGTGCCAGCAGCTCAGAGCTCAGCGATCGCCCAGAGACCCGGTACTTC	CASSSELSDRPETRYF
NA	TRBV20-1	TRBJ1-2	TRBD1	TGCAGTGCTACCCTAGGGGGCGTGAATGGCTACACCTTC	CSATLGGVNGYTF
NA	TRBV12-5	TRBJ2-3	TRBD1	TGTGCTAGCGGCTTGAACAGGGGCCCAGATACGCAGTATTTT	CASGLNRGPDTQYF
NA	TRBV7-7	TRBJ2-7	TRBD2	TGTGCTAGCAGCTCGGGACTAGCGGAGCAGTACTTC	CASSSGLAEQYF
many	TRBV7-8	TRBJ2-3	NA	TGTGCCAGCAGCTTAGGGGGGCGCACAGATACGCAGTATTTT	CASSLGGRTDTQYF
NA	TRBV20-1	TRBJ1-6	TRBD1	TGCAGTGCTAGAGATCTGGAGACAGGGAATGTTGGTTCACCCCTCCACTTT	CSARDLETGNVGSPLHF
NA	TRBV7-2	TRBJ2-5	TRBD1	TGTGCCAGCAGCCGTCAGACAGGGACCACCGGGGAGACCCAGTACTTC	CASSRQTGTTGETQYF
many	TRBV9	TRBJ2-2	NA	TGTGCCAGCAGCGTAACACAGGGAAGGTTTGCCGGGGAGCTGTTTTTT	CASSVTQGRFAGELFF
many	TRBV4-1	TRBJ2-7	NA	TGCGCCAGCAGCCCCTGGTGGGGCGGGACCTACGAGCAGTACTTC	CASSPWWGGTYEQYF
many	TRBV19	TRBJ1-5	NA	TGTGCCAGTAGTATAGACGGCGGTAGCAATCAGCCCCAGCATTTT	CASSIDGGSNQPQHF
many	TRBV12-3/TRBV12-4	TRBJ2-1	TRBD1	TGTGCCAGCAGTTCCGGGACAGACAATGAGCAGTTCTTC	CASSSGTDNEQFF
NA	TRBV9	TRBJ2-5	TRBD2	TGTGCCAGCAGCCCTGGCGGGAGTGTAGAGACCCAGTACTTC	CASSPGGSVETQYF
many	TRBV12-3/TRBV12-4	TRBJ2-7	NA	TGTGCCAGCAGTTTCCTGGCGAGAGAGCAGTACTTC	CASSFLAREQYF
many	TRBV30	TRBJ1-3	NA	TGTGCCTGGAGTCAGGGGTATGGAAACACCATATATTTT	CAWSQGYGNTIYF
many	TRBV11-3	TRBJ2-2	TRBD1	TGTGCCAGCAGCGTATCGGGACAGTCTACCGGGGAGCTGTTTTTT	CASSVSGQSTGELFF
NA	TRBV4-3	TRBJ2-2	TRBD2	TGCGCCAGCAGCCAACACGTTGTTAGCGGGACGAACACCGGGGAGCTGTTTTTT	CASSQHVVSGTNTGELFF
many	TRBV10-3	TRBJ2-7	TRBD1	TGTGCCATCAGTCGAGACAGGGGCGAGCAGTACTTC	CAISRDRGEQYF
NA	TRBV4-2	TRBJ1-2	TRBD1	TGTGCCAGCAGCCATCACGGACAGGGATATGGCTACACCTTC	CASSHHGQGYGYTF
NA	TRBV24-1	TRBJ1-5	NA	TGTGCCACCAGTGTACTCCCCCTACGAGCGGGTGAAGAGACCCAGCATTTT	CATSVLPLRAGEETQHF
many	TRBV4-2	TRBJ2-7	TRBD1	TGTGCCAGCAGCCAAGAAGGGACAGGGATCTACGAGCAGTACTTC	CASSQEGTGIYEQYF
NA	TRBV7-9	TRBJ2-5	NA	TGTGCCAGCAGCTTAGCTGCAGGGATTCTGGAGACCCAGTACTTC	CASSLAAGILETQYF
NA	TRBV12-3/TRBV12-4	TRBJ1-4	NA	TGTGCCAGCGGGGGAGGGCGAGACACTAATGAAAAACTGTTTTTT	CASGGGRDTNEKLFF
NA	TRBV5-8	TRBJ1-4	NA	TGTGCCAGCAGCTTGGCCGAGAGGGAAAAACTGTTTTTT	CASSLAEREKLFF
NA	TRBV4-1	TRBJ2-5	NA	TGCGCCAGCAGCCAAGATTGGGGAGAGACCCAGTACTTC	CASSQDWGETQYF
many	TRBV2	TRBJ1-5	NA	TGTGCCAGCAGTAACGGCGGCCCTACGGAGCCCCAGCATTTT	CASSNGGPTEPQHF
NA	TRBV29-1	TRBJ2-1	NA	TGCAGCTCGAGGGGATACAATGAGCAGTTCTTC	CSSRGYNEQFF
NA	TRBV6-2/TRBV6-3	TRBJ1-1	NA	TGTGCCAGCGCTCTTGTACGGACCGACTATGGGGGAGCTTTCTTT	CASALVRTDYGGAFF
NA	TRBV7-8	TRBJ2-6	TRBD1	TGTGCCAGCAGCCCAAACAGGGGGCCGAGTGGGGCCAACGTCCTGACTTTC	CASSPNRGPSGANVLTF
NA	TRBV6-5	TRBJ1-2	TRBD1	TGTGCCAGCAGGGTAACAGGGGCTGGAAACACCTTC	CASRVTGAGNTF
NA	TRBV7-2	TRBJ2-7	NA	TGTGCCAGCAGGCGTGCCGGGAGTAGATACGAGCAGTACTTC	CASRRAGSRYEQYF
few	TRBV18	TRBJ2-5	NA	TGTGCCAGCTGCAATGAGACCCAGTACTTC	CASCNETQYF
NA	TRBV5-1	TRBJ1-1	NA	TGCGCCAGCAGGGCCCAGGGGAACACTGAAGCTTTCTTT	CASRAQGNTEAFF
many	TRBV5-1	TRBJ2-4	NA	TGCGCCAGCAGCCCGGGACGAGGGTTGGACATTCAGTACTTC	CASSPGRGLDIQYF
many	TRBV6-1	TRBJ2-5	NA	TGTGCCAGCAGTGAACCCACCCGGGAGACCCAAGAGACCCAGTACTTC	CASSEPTRETQETQYF
many	TRBV11-2	TRBJ2-2	NA	TGTGCCAGCAGCTTAGCCGGGTACTCGGTCGGGGAGCTGTTTTTT	CASSLAGYSVGELFF
NA	TRBV4-2	TRBJ2-7	TRBD2	TGTGCCAGCAGCCAAGGGGGTAGCGGGGGGGGAGTCCGGGACGAGCAGTACTTC	CASSQGGSGGGVRDEQYF
NA	TRBV7-2	TRBJ1-6	TRBD1	TGTGCCAGCAGCTTCCGCAGGCAGGGGGGATCACCCCTCCACTTT	CASSFRRQGGSPLHF
many	TRBV29-1	TRBJ2-3	TRBD2	TGCAGCGTTGAACTGGAAGTTCTGGCTAGCGGGAGGGCGGATACGCAGTATTTT	CSVELEVLASGRADTQYF
NA	TRBV7-2	TRBJ2-3	TRBD2	TGTGCCAGCAGCTCCCTAGCGGGGAGCACAGATACGCAGTATTTT	CASSSLAGSTDTQYF
many	TRBV27	TRBJ1-5	NA	TGTGCCAGCAGTCCTGTGCGGGCCCACAATCAGCCCCAGCATTTT	CASSPVRAHNQPQHF
many	TRBV13	TRBJ1-5	NA	TGTGCCAGCAGCGCCTGGGGTCAGCCCCAGCATTTT	CASSAWGQPQHF
NA	TRBV7-9	TRBJ1-5	NA	TGTGCCAGCACGGACAGTCTCCAAGAGACCCAGCATTTT	CASTDSLQETQHF
NA	TRBV5-1	TRBJ2-5	NA	TGCGCCAGCAGCTTGGACAGGTGGGTCGGCACCCAGTACTTC	CASSLDRWVGTQYF
many	TRBV7-2	TRBJ2-5	TRBD1	TGTGCCAACAGCTCCTCGGACAGGGGGACCCAGTACTTC	CANSSSDRGTQYF
NA	TRBV7-6	TRBJ1-6	NA	TGTGCCGGACGGGGAGCCTATAATTCGCCCCTCCACTTT	CAGRGAYNSPLHF
many	TRBV10-3	TRBJ2-5	TRBD2	TGTGCCATCAGTCCCGGGACTACCAAAGAGACCCAGTACTTC	CAISPGTTKETQYF
many	TRBV28	TRBJ1-5	NA	TGTGCCAGCAGCCCTTGGAGTCAGCCCCAGCATTTT	CASSPWSQPQHF
NA	TRBV7-7	TRBJ2-5	NA	NA	CASSLTNSGANVLTFGAGETQYF
many	TRBV20-1	TRBJ2-5	NA	TGCAGTGCTAGAGATCGTATGGGGAGCACCCAGATTGAGACCCAGTACTTC	CSARDRMGSTQIETQYF
NA	TRBV3-1	TRBJ1-1	TRBD1	TGTGCCAGCAGCCGCGCGGGACAGGGGTTAACTGAAGCTTTCTTT	CASSRAGQGLTEAFF
NA	TRBV7-8	TRBJ2-1	NA	TGTGCCAGCAGTCAAGAGGGAACCAGTATCTATGAGCAGCTCTTC	CASSQEGTSIYEQLF
many	TRBV11-2	TRBJ2-1	NA	TGTGCCAGCAGCTTAACTCGGGACTCCAATGAGCAGTTCTTC	CASSLTRDSNEQFF
NA	TRBV6-6	TRBJ2-1	TRBD1	TGTGCCAGCAGGCCCGGGACAGACAATGAGCAGTTCTTC	CASRPGTDNEQFF